These 11 T cell receptor delta chains came from one sample sequenced in a study of γδ T cells in repeated Plasmodium falciparum infection. Flow sorting of PBMC yielded separate Vgamma9/Vdelta2+ and Vdelta2-negative gammadelta T cell populations for bulk repertoire analysis. With CATT, TCRdb re-called clones from the multiplex PCR reads. The repertoire includes tens of thousands of delta-chain clones, around 1.7% of them detected once, and 15% sits in the top ten. Specimen: gamma-delta T cells from blood. The receptors come from a pool of human donors (malaria-infected and uninfected, not separated).

This clone was observed a few times. A read error likely explains why the TCRdb protein, taken from a much larger clone, differs from this DNA's translation at residue 4; the protein shown is translated from the DNA. This chain uses TRDV1 with TRDJ1; 12 nucleotides agree with TRDD3. The junction had 27 bases not matched to a gene; V was cut back by 7 bases and J by 6 bases. The CDR3 has 21 amino acids. The germline CDR1 and CDR2 sequences are TSWWSYY and QGS. CDR3 protein: CALEHTMEYWGIPCPVHKLIF. DNA for the CDR3: TGTGCTCTTGAGCATACGATGGAGTACTGGGGGATACCCTGCCCTGTTCATAAACTCATCTTT.

This clone was counted ten times or more. TCRdb pairs this DNA with a much larger clone's protein that differs at residue 11, likely a read error; the protein shown was translated from the DNA. The CDR3 loop reads CALGEPLFLHSGIPSDKLIF. CDR3 nucleotides: TGTGCTCTTGGGGAACCACTCTTCCTACATTCGGGGATACCTTCCGATAAACTCATCTTT. The V gene is TRDV1, the J gene TRDJ1, with D possibly being TRDD2 or TRDD3 (8 bases each). Trimming pared 1 base from V and 3 bases from J, leaving 27 bases between. The length of the CDR3 is 20 residues. Germline lookup yields CDR1 TSWWSYY and CDR2 QGS.

This clone showed up many times. TCRdb lists the protein of a much larger clone for this DNA, which differs at residue 3, so this is likely a read error; the protein given here is translated from the DNA itself. This rearrangement joins TRDV1 to TRDJ1; 9 bases are shared with TRDD3. The germline V gene has CDR1 TSWWSYY and CDR2 QGS. The length of the CDR3 is 16 residues. The CDR3 is CAFGELSAGGSSKLIF. The CDR3 DNA reads as TGTGCTTTTGGGGAACTTTCGGCTGGGGGATCCTCTAAACTCATCTTT.

This clone counts as medium-sized (0.01 to 0.1%). The identical CDR3 is also encoded by other nucleotide sequences in the sample. The chain recombines TRDV1 with TRDJ1; 11 positions agree with TRDD3. The germline V gene encodes CDR1 TSWWSYY and CDR2 QGS. The trim removed 1 base at V and 2 bases at J, leaving 18 bases unmatched. The CDR3 is made up of 21 amino acids. The CDR3 region is CALGERTIDGGYGSYTDKLIF. The CDR3 nucleotides are TGTGCTCTTGGGGAACGGACCATCGATGGGGGATACGGTTCTTATACCGATAAACTCATCTTT.

This clone appeared a few times. TCRdb shows a much larger clone's protein in place of this DNA's translation, and the two differ at residue 11, likely through a read error; the protein shown is translated from the DNA. The rearrangement joins TRDV2 to TRDJ3; 9 bases map to TRDD3. No J segment appears in TCRdb, so it was assigned here by matching the sequence to germline. CDR1 and CDR2 from the germline V gene are GEAIGNYY and EKD. The CDR3 has 18 residues. As DNA, the CDR3 is TGTGCCTGTGACACCGTACTGGGGGACTCCCGGGACACCCGACAGATGTTTTTC. This gives the protein CACDTVLGDSRDTRQMFF.

This clone was seen ten or more times. With a much larger clone just one base away, this may be a read error. This chain uses TRDV1 with TRDJ4; TRDD3 aligns across 9 bases. Trimming took 2 bases from V and 6 from J; bases not matched to a gene: 22. The CDR3 runs to 19 residues. Per the germline V gene, CDR1 is TSWWSYY and CDR2 is QGS. The CDR3 sequence: CALGEFHFLRTGGGVALIF. CDR3 DNA sequence: TGTGCTCTTGGGGAATTTCATTTCCTTCGTACTGGGGGAGGGGTGGCCCTGATCTTT.

Regarding this clone: TCRdb's listed protein matches a much larger clone and diverges from this DNA's translation at residue 5, likely through a read error; the protein shown comes from the DNA. The chain links TRDV2 to TRDJ1; 8 positions match TRDD3. TCRdb is silent on the J gene; assignment here came from matching the DNA to germline. The junction had 36 bases not matched to a gene; V was cut back by 3 bases and J by 7 bases. This CDR3 is built from 23 residues. Germline V gene data show CDR1 as GEAIGNYY and CDR2 as EKD. As DNA, the CDR3 is TGTGCCTGTGACGCCGCCGGTCGGGCCAGGGTCTGGGGGACTCGACCCCTATCGCCTAAACTCATCTTT. Encoded protein: CACDAAGRARVWGTRPLSPKLIF.

On this clone itself: A far more abundant clone sits one base away, making this likely a read error. Other DNA sequences in the sample encode the same CDR3. V is TRDV3 and J is TRDJ1; D remains unclear. This CDR3 contains 11 residues. Per germline, CDR1 TVYSNPD and CDR2 GDNSRS (reference sequence). V was clipped by 4 bases and J by 8 bases, with 14 bases between them. CDR3 sequence reads: CACNTGDKLIF. The CDR3 nucleotides are TGTGCCTGTAATACCGGCGACAAACTCATCTTT.

Turning to this clone: TCRdb pairs this DNA with a much larger clone's protein that differs at residue 12, likely a read error; the protein shown was translated from the DNA. V gene TRDV1 combines with J gene TRDJ1; tentatively, D is TRDD2 (6 bases). The J gene was missing in TCRdb and was found by matching the end of the DNA to germline. The CDR3 extends over 20 amino acids. The V gene's germline CDR1 is TSWWSYY and CDR2 QGS. For the CDR3, the DNA is TGTGCTCTTGTGGAACCCCCCCCTTTCCTATTCGATCATTCCCCTGATAAACTCATCTTT. Its protein is CALVEPPPFLFDHSPDKLIF.

The sample holds a few counts of this clone. The chain employs TRDV1 and TRDJ1; the match to TRDD3 covers 9 bases. The J gene was missing in TCRdb and was found by matching the end of the DNA to germline. V gave up 3 bases and J gave up 0 bases; unmatched junction bases: 17. This CDR3 contains 20 residues. Germline CDR1 is TSWWSYY and CDR2 is QGS. The CDR3: CALGDRNFRFGGYYTDKLIF. CDR3 nucleotides: TGTGCTCTTGGGGATCGGAACTTTCGTTTCGGGGGATACTACACCGATAAACTCATCTTT.

Note on this clone: A far larger clone lies a single base away; this is likely a read error. Additional DNA sequences in this sample encode the identical CDR3. The gene calls are TRDV1 and TRDJ1, with D possibly TRDD3 on 5 matching bases. Here the J gene came from matching the DNA to germline, since TCRdb omits it. This CDR3 comprises 20 residues. In germline, CDR1 is TSWWSYY, CDR2 QGS. The CDR3, as DNA: TGCGCTCTTGGGGTATTATTCCGTCACCCCAGGGGTCCGAGGGCCGATAAACTCATCTTT. Its protein product is CALGVLFRHPRGPRADKLIF.